This T cell receptor beta chain came from a study of T-cell memory formation after mild COVID-19. V was pared by 5 bases and J by 1 base, with 12 bases between. Germline V gene data show CDR1 as MNHEY and CDR2 as SMNVEV (reference sequence). The CDR3 covers 15 residues. TCRdb re-derived calls from the 5' RACE reads in MiXCR, one entry per CDR3 protein. The top ten clones hold less than 15% of a sample with approximately 150,000 distinct CDR3 sequences, 13% to 15% of them seen once. The sequence derives from an adult woman who had mild COVID-19 (a few samples of this study predate the infection). Cell type and time point are not known. This rearrangement joins TRBV27 to TRBJ1-5; TRBD1 might be the D (5 bases). The sample consisted of PBMCs or a T cell subset sorted from them (not recorded which). CDR3 bases: TGTGCCAGCAGTCTCGCAGGGATGAGCAATCAGCCCCAGCATTTT. It encodes CASSLAGMSNQPQHF.